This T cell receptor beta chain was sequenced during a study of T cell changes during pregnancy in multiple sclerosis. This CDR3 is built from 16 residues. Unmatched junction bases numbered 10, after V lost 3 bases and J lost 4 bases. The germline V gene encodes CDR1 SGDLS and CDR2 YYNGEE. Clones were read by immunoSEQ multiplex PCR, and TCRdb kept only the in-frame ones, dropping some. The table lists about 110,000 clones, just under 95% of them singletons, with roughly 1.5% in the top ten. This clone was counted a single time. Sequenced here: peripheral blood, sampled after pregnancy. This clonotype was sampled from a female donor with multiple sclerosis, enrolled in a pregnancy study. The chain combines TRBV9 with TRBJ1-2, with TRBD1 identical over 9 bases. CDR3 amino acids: CASSAILQGASYGYTF. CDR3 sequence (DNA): TGTGCCAGCAGCGCCATCCTACAGGGGGCAAGCTATGGCTACACCTTC.